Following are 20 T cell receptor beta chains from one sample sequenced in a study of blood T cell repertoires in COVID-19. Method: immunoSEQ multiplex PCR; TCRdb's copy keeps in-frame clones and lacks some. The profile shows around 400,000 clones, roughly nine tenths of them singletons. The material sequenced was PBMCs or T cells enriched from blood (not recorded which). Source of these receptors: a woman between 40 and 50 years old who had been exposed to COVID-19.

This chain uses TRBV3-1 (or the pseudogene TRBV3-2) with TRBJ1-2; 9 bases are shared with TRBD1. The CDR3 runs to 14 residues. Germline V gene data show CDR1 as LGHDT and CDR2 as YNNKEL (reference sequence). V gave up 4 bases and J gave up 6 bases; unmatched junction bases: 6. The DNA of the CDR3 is TGTGCCAGCAGCCCTAGGACAGGGGCAAATGGCTACACCTTC. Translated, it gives CASSPRTGANGYTF.

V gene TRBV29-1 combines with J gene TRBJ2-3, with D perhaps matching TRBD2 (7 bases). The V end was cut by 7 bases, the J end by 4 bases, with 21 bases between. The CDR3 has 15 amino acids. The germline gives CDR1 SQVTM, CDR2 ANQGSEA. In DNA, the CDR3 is TGCAGCGCCGGGGGCGGGAGAGGCGAGGCAGATACGCAGTATTTT. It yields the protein CSAGGGRGEADTQYF.

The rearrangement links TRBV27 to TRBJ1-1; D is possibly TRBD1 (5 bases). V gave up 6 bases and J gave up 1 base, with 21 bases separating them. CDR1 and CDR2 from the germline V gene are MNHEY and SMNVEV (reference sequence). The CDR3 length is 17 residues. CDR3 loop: CASRGIRVSWGNTEAFF. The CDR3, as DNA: TGTGCCAGCAGAGGGATCAGGGTTTCGTGGGGGAACACTGAAGCTTTCTTT.

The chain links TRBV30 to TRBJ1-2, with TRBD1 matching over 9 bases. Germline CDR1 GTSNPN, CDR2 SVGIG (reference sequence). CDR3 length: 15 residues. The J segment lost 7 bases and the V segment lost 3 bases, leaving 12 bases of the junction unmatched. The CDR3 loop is CAWSPTDRGYGGYTF. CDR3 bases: TGTGCCTGGAGCCCTACCGACAGGGGGTACGGTGGCTACACCTTC.

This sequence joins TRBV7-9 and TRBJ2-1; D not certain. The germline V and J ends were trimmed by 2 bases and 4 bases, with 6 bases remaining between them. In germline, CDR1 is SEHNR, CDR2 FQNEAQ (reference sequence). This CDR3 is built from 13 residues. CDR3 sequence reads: CASSLPRYNEQFF. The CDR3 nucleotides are TGTGCCAGCAGCTTACCTAGGTACAATGAGCAGTTCTTC. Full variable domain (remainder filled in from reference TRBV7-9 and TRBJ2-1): DTGVSQNPRHKITKRGQNVTFRCDPISEHNRLYWYRQTLGQGPEFLTYFQNEAQLEKSRLLSDRFSAERPKGSFSTLEIQRTEQGDSAMYLCASSLPRYNEQFFGPGTRLTVL.

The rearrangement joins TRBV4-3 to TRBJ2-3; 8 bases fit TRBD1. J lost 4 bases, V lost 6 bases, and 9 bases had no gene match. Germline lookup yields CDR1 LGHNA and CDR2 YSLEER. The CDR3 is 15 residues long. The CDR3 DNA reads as TGCGCCAGCAGTGTACGTGGACAGGGTTCAGATACGCAGTATTTT. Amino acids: CASSVRGQGSDTQYF.

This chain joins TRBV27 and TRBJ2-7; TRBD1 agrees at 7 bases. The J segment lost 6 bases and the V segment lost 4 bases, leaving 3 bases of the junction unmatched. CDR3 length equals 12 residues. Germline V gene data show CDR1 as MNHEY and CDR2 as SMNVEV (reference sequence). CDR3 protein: CASSSTGIEQYF. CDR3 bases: TGTGCCAGCAGTTCGACAGGGATCGAGCAGTACTTC.

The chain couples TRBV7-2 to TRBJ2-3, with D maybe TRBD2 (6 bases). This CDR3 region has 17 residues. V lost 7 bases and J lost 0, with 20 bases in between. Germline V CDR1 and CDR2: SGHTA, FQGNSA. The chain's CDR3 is CASNLWGDQPSTDTQYF. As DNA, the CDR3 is TGTGCCAGCAACCTATGGGGGGACCAGCCTAGCACAGATACGCAGTATTTT.

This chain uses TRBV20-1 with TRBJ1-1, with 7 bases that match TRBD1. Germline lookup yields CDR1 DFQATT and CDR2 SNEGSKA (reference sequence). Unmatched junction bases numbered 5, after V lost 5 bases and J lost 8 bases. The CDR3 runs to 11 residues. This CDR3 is CSAPGQLEAFF. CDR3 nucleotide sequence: TGCAGTGCTCCGGGACAGCTGGAAGCTTTCTTT.

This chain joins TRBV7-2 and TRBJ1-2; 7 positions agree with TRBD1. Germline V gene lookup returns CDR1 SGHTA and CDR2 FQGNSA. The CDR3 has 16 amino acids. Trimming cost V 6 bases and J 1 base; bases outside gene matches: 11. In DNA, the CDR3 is TGTGCCAGCAGGCTCCCCGGGACAGCTATTAACTATGGCTACACCTTC. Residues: CASRLPGTAINYGYTF.

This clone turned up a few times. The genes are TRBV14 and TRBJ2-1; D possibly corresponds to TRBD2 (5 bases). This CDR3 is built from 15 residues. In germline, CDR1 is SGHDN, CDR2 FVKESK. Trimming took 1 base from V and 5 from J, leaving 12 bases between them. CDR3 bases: TGTGCCAGCAGCCAAGGCGGTTTCGGGAACAATGAGCAGTTCTTC. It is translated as CASSQGGFGNNEQFF.

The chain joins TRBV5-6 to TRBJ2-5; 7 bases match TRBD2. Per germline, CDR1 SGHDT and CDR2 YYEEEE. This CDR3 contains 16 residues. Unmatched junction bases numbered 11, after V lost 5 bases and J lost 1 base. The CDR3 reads CASRKEAGRLQETQYF. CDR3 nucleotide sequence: TGTGCCAGCAGAAAAGAAGCGGGGCGACTCCAAGAGACCCAGTACTTC.

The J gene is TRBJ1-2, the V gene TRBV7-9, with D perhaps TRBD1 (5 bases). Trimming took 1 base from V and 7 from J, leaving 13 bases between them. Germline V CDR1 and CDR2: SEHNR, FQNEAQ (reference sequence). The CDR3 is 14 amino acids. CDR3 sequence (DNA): TGTGCCAGCAGCTTAGGGGGCTTGCGAGGTGGCTACACCTTC. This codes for CASSLGGLRGGYTF. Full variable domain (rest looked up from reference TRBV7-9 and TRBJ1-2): DTGVSQNPRHKITKRGQNVTFRCDPISEHNRLYWYRQTLGQGPEFLTYFQNEAQLEKSRLLSDRFSAERPKGSFSTLEIQRTEQGDSAMYLCASSLGGLRGGYTFGSGTRLTVV.

The DNA of the CDR3 is TGTGCCAGCTCTTTGGGCTTAAATCAGCCCCAGCATTTT. Translation: CASSLGLNQPQHF. The chain employs TRBV18 and TRBJ1-5, with unresolved D. This CDR3 has 13 residues. Germline assignment: CDR1 KGHSH and CDR2 LQKENI. Trimming stripped 6 bases from V and 4 bases from J, with 10 bases between.

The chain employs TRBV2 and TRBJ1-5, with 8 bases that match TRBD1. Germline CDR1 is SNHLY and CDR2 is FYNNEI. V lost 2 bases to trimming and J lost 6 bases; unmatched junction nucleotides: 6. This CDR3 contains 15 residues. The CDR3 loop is CASSEPGGGFQPQHF. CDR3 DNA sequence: TGTGCCAGCAGTGAACCAGGGGGCGGGTTTCAGCCCCAGCATTTT. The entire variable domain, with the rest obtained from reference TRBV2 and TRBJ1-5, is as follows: EPEVTQTPSHQVTQMGQEVILRCVPISNHLYFYWYRQILGQKVEFLVSFYNNEISEKSEIFDDQFSVERPDGSNFTLKIRSTKLEDSAMYFCASSEPGGGFQPQHFGDGTRLSIL.

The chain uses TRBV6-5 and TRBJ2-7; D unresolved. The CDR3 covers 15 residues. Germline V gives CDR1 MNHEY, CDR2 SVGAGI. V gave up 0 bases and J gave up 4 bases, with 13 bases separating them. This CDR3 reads CASSYSQAGSYEQYF. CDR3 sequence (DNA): TGTGCCAGCAGTTACTCCCAGGCCGGTTCGTACGAGCAGTACTTC.

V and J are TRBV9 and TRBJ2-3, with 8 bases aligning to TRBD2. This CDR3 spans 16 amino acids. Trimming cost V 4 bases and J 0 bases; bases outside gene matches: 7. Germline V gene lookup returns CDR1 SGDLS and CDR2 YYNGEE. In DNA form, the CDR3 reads TGTGCCAGCAGCCGGAGACTAGCGTTAAGCACAGATACGCAGTATTTT. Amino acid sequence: CASSRRLALSTDTQYF. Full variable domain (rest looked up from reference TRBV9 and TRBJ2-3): DSGVTQTPKHLITATGQRVTLRCSPRSGDLSVYWYQQSLDQGLQFLIQYYNGEERAKGNILERFSAQQFPDLHSELNLSSLELGDSALYFCASSRRLALSTDTQYFGPGTRLTVL.

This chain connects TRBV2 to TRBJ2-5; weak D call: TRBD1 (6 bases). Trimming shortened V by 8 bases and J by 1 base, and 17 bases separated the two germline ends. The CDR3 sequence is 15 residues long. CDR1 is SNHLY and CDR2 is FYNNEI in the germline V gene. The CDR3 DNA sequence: TGTGCCAGCGGGGCAGGGGATACGGGCCAAGAGACCCAGTACTTC. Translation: CASGAGDTGQETQYF.

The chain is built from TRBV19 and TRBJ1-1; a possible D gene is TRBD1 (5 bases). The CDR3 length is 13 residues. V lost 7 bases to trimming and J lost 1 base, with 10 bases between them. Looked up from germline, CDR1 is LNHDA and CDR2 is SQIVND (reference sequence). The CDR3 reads CASNFRANTEAFF. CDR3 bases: TGTGCCAGTAATTTCAGGGCGAACACTGAAGCTTTCTTT. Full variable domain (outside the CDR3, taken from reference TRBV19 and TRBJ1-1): DGGITQSPKYLFRKEGQNVTLSCEQNLNHDAMYWYRQDPGQGLRLIYYSQIVNDFQKGDIAEGYSVSREKKESFPLTVTSAQKNPTAFYLCASNFRANTEAFFGQGTRLTVV.

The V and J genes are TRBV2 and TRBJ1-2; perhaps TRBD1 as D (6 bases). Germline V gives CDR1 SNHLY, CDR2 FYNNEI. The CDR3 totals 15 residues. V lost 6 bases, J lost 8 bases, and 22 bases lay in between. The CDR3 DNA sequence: TGTGCCAGCAGACAACTCAACACAGGGTCTAAAGGCTACACCTTC. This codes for CASRQLNTGSKGYTF.